This TCR beta chain originates from a study of early T cells in non-severe SARS-CoV-2 infection. Turning to the study itself: The study sequenced bulk RNA from unsorted whole blood, with chains unpaired.

A single record per CDR3 protein comes from TCRdb applying MiXCR to the 5' RACE reads. Among tens of thousands of distinct CDR3 sequences listed, roughly 10% were seen once. This clonotype was counted between two and nine times. Its antigen is not identified. The study's findings and limits: Using VDJdb, the matching emphasized anti-spike CD8 responses while missing private and CD4 specificities.

Sequencing was performed on whole blood. The clonotype was recovered from an adult who was a healthcare worker with PCR-confirmed SARS-CoV-2 infection or an uninfected control (not recorded which).

In DNA form, the CDR3 reads TGTGCCAGCAGTTACGGATCGGTTTACAATGAGCAGTTCTTC. Residues: CASSYGSVYNEQFF. The chain is built from TRBV6-2 or TRBV6-3 and TRBJ2-1; D unclear. Trimming cost V 2 bases and J 4 bases, with 9 bases left between them. Germline V gene sequence: CDR1 MNHEY, CDR2 SVGEGT. CDR3 length: 14 amino acids.